This TCR beta chain came from a study of T cell changes during pregnancy in multiple sclerosis. This CDR3 has 13 amino acids. The germline V gene encodes CDR1 ENHRY and CDR2 SYGVKD. V dropped 10 bases and J dropped 0 bases, with 10 bases sitting between them. Produced via immunoSEQ multiplex PCR; TCRdb's table is partial and in-frame only. The sample comprises about 30,000 clones, about 91% of which are singletons, and 4% to 6% rests with the top ten. The sample holds a few counts of this clone. The chain carries TRBV10-3 and TRBJ1-3; D uncertain. This receptor was obtained from a female donor in good health, enrolled as a control in a pregnancy study. The specimen was peripheral blood, collected in the first trimester of pregnancy. This CDR3 reads CATTAASGNTIYF. The DNA for the CDR3 is TGTGCCACCACAGCGGCCTCTGGAAACACCATATATTTT.